This paragraph reports one T cell receptor beta chain. Its antigen remains unknown. The V end lost 0 bases, the J end lost 8 bases, and 10 bases lay between the germline ends. The CDR3 extends over 13 amino acids. Per the germline V gene, CDR1 is MGHDK and CDR2 is SYGVNS. Clones were read by immunoSEQ multiplex PCR, and TCRdb kept only the in-frame ones, dropping some. Of 30,000 to 40,000 clones listed, approximately 84% were seen once; the top ten hold 7.8%. This entry belongs to a study of glioma-infiltrating T cells after dendritic cell vaccination. Overall study context: Samples are from glioblastoma patients in Phase I and II dendritic cell vaccine trials. Study observations and caveats: Longer survival after dendritic cell vaccination followed higher pretreatment TIL content. Complete blood and tumor specimen sets were limited to few patients.

The chain couples TRBV25-1 to TRBJ1-1, with D possibly matching TRBD1 (6 bases). The sequences come from blood, collected before dendritic cell vaccination. The receptor's source is a human donor with glioblastoma. This CDR3 is CASSEYQGLEAFF. The CDR3 bases are TGTGCCAGCAGTGAATACCAGGGGTTAGAAGCTTTCTTT.